This record concerns one TCR beta chain sequence. Donors in Cohort 3 counted as recovered after two negative PCRs, clearance, or symptom resolution. The table came from immunoSEQ multiplex PCR; TCRdb's copy has only in-frame clones and leaves some out. Of over 250,000 clones in the sample, roughly 90% are singletons; the top ten hold 1% to 1.3%. Trimming took 4 bases from V and 5 from J; bases not matched to a gene: 14. This CDR3 contains 18 residues. Germline CDR1 is SGDLS and CDR2 is YYNGEE. The data were taken from a study of blood T cell repertoires in COVID-19. The sequencing input was PBMCs or T cells enriched from blood (not recorded which). The TCR was taken from a woman aged 25 to 39 who had recovered from COVID-19. This chain links TRBV9 with TRBJ2-5; 13 nucleotides match TRBD2. CDR3 sequence (DNA): TGTGCCAGCAGCCAGTGGGGGGGACTAGCGGGAAATGGGGAGACCCAGTACTTC. Its protein is CASSQWGGLAGNGETQYF. Filled out from reference TRBV9 and TRBJ2-5, the complete variable domain reads DSGVTQTPKHLITATGQRVTLRCSPRSGDLSVYWYQQSLDQGLQFLIQYYNGEERAKGNILERFSAQQFPDLHSELNLSSLELGDSALYFCASSQWGGLAGNGETQYFGPGTRLLVL.